What follows are 19 T cell receptor beta chains derived from one specimen sequenced in a study of radiotherapy plus CTLA-4 blockade in lung cancer. Profiling relied on immunoSEQ multiplex PCR, and the TCRdb table lists in-frame clones only, not all of them. The sample shows roughly 32,000 clones, 70% of them seen only once. The source was peripheral blood, collected from a patient treated with radiotherapy plus ipilimumab. Receptors originate from a human donor with non-small cell lung cancer who had stable disease on radiotherapy plus ipilimumab.

This chain connects TRBV19 to TRBJ1-5; possibly TRBD1 for D (5 bases). Germline CDR1 LNHDA, CDR2 SQIVND (reference sequence). This CDR3 region has 12 residues. The CDR3 sequence is CGTSFLNQPQHF. CDR3 nucleotides: TGTGGGACAAGCTTCTTGAATCAGCCCCAGCATTTT.

This clone is a singleton in its sample. The gene calls are TRBV21-1 and TRBJ1-5; the table's D call, TRBD1, has no DNA check behind it. TRBV21-1 is a known pseudogene. The CDR3 sequence is 14 residues long. As DNA, the CDR3 is TGTGCCAGCAGCCCTGCGGCAGGGGATCAGCCCCAGCATTTT. Its translation is CASSPAAGDQPQHF.

The rearrangement uses TRBV6-1 and TRBJ2-1; TRBD1 might be the D (5 bases). V was pared by 10 bases and J by 2 bases, with 9 bases between. This CDR3 region has 12 residues. Germline lookup yields CDR1 MNHNS and CDR2 SASEGT. CDR3 sequence (DNA): TGTGCCACTCTGGACACCTACAATGAGCAGTTCTTC. As protein: CATLDTYNEQFF.

This clone was picked up a small number of times. The chain couples TRBV6-1 to TRBJ1-4; 12 bases fit TRBD1. V lost 7 bases to trimming and J lost 8 bases; unmatched junction nucleotides: 5. The CDR3 is made up of 14 amino acids. The V gene's germline CDR1 is MNHNS and CDR2 SASEGT. CDR3 in DNA: TGTGCCAGCATAGGGACAGGGGGCCAGGAAAAACTGTTTTTT. Its translation is CASIGTGGQEKLFF.

The gene calls are TRBV18 and TRBJ1-5, with D uncertain. This CDR3 has 14 residues. The germline CDR1 and CDR2 sequences are KGHSH and LQKENI. V was trimmed by 4 bases and J by 6 bases, leaving 13 bases between them. As DNA, the CDR3 is TGTGCCAGCTCACTAGCAAAGGGTACTCAGCCCCAGCATTTT. Translating gives CASSLAKGTQPQHF.

The genes are TRBV7-8 and TRBJ2-1, with 7 bases aligning to TRBD2. V lost 6 bases and J lost 8; bases outside the gene matches: 19. The germline CDR1 and CDR2 sequences are SGHVS and FQNEAQ. The CDR3 length is 17 residues. The CDR3: CASRMGRGKTRGDEQFF. The CDR3 bases are TGTGCCAGCAGGATGGGGCGGGGAAAAACCCGGGGGGATGAGCAGTTCTTC.

This clone has just a few counts. The chain recombines TRBV2 with TRBJ2-3, with a tentative D call TRBD2 (5 bases). The CDR3 contains 11 residues. V was trimmed by 9 bases and J by 2 bases, leaving 6 bases between them. Germline V gene data show CDR1 as SNHLY and CDR2 as FYNNEI. The CDR3 reads CASGLTDTQYF. Written as DNA, the CDR3 is TGTGCCAGTGGACTCACAGATACGCAGTATTTT.

This chain connects TRBV27 to TRBJ2-7, with TRBD1 matching over 8 bases. CDR1 and CDR2 from the germline V gene are MNHEY and SMNVEV (reference sequence). V gave up 5 bases and J gave up 0 bases; unmatched junction bases: 6. The CDR3 runs 15 residues. The CDR3 DNA is TGTGCCAGCAGTAATCCGGGACAGGCCTCCTACGAGCAGTACTTC. This translates into CASSNPGQASYEQYF.

The gene calls are TRBV28 and TRBJ2-5, with D possibly being TRBD2 (7 bases). CDR1 is MDHEN, CDR2 SYDVKM, per germline. Trimming shortened V by 8 bases and J by 5 bases, and 18 bases separated the two germline ends. The CDR3 length is 14 residues. CDR3 sequence: CASSWGGAGETQYF. The CDR3 nucleotides are TGTGCCAGCTCCTGGGGGGGGGCCGGGGAGACCCAGTACTTC.

The CDR3 nucleotides are TGCGCCAGCAGCTTGGAAAGGCCAAACTATGGCTACACCTTC. Residues: CASSLERPNYGYTF. The chain uses TRBV5-1 and TRBJ1-2; no reliable D call. There are 14 residues in the CDR3. The germline CDR1 and CDR2 sequences are SGHRS and YFSETQ. V was clipped by 0 bases and J by 2 bases, with 8 bases between them.

J is TRBJ1-4 and V is TRBV18, with 8 bases identical to TRBD1. The CDR3 loop spans 14 amino acids. J gave up 8 bases and V 5 bases, and 7 bases lay outside the gene matches. Germline CDR1 and CDR2: KGHSH and LQKENI. The CDR3 nucleotides read TGTGCCAGCTCAATGGGACAGGACGGGGAAAAACTGTTTTTT. Amino acid sequence: CASSMGQDGEKLFF.

CDR3 nucleotide sequence: TGTGCCAGCTCACCACCATCCAGGGGACAAGCTGAAGCTTTCTTT. As protein: CASSPPSRGQAEAFF. The V and J genes are TRBV18 and TRBJ1-1; TRBD1 is a possible D gene (6 bases). CDR1 and CDR2 from the germline V gene are KGHSH and LQKENI. The CDR3 is 15 residues long. Trimming pared 0 bases from V and 6 bases from J, leaving 14 bases between.

A remark on this clone: Distinct nucleotide sequences in the sample also encode this CDR3. The rearrangement joins TRBV7-9 to TRBJ1-5; TRBD1 matches 9 bases. The CDR3 spans 16 residues. J gave up 4 bases and V 3 bases, and 7 bases lay outside the gene matches. The germline V gene has CDR1 SEHNR and CDR2 FQNEAQ (reference sequence). This chain's CDR3 is CASSFSGQGSNQPQHF. In nucleotides, the CDR3 is TGTGCCAGCAGCTTTTCGGGACAGGGTTCGAATCAGCCCCAGCATTTT.

In its sample, this clone was seen once. This chain joins TRBV6-1 and TRBJ1-2, with D maybe TRBD1 (5 bases). Trimming removed 3 bases at V and 1 base at J, with 6 bases between. The CDR3 covers 13 residues. Germline V lookup: CDR1 MNHNS, CDR2 SASEGT. The CDR3 here is CASSETDNYGYTF. DNA of the CDR3: TGTGCCAGCAGTGAGACAGATAACTATGGCTACACCTTC.

The CDR3 coding sequence is TGCGCCAGCAGCTTTCAGCTTGGCGGGGAGCTGTTTTTT. Translation: CASSFQLGGELFF. V usage is TRBV5-1 and J usage is TRBJ2-2; D remains ambiguous. Germline V gene sequence: CDR1 SGHRS, CDR2 YFSETQ. The CDR3 runs 13 residues. With 2 bases removed from V and 7 bases from J, the gap between germline ends came to 9 bases.

The chain links TRBV5-1 to TRBJ2-3; D perhaps matches TRBD1 (5 bases). V was cut by 0 bases and J by 4 bases, with 9 bases left in between. There are 14 residues in the CDR3. Germline assignment: CDR1 SGHRS and CDR2 YFSETQ. Here the CDR3 DNA reads TGCGCCAGCAGCTTGGTAGACAGTGCAGATACGCAGTATTTT. It codes for CASSLVDSADTQYF.

The chain is built from TRBV13 and TRBJ1-2, with a weak D call TRBD1 (6 bases). The CDR3 has 13 residues. Trimming left V 6 bases short and J 5 bases short, with 13 bases between. Germline V gives CDR1 PRHDT, CDR2 FYEKMQ (reference sequence). The CDR3 protein is CASRRGGRYGYTF. DNA of the CDR3: TGTGCCAGCAGGAGGGGGGGTAGGTATGGCTACACCTTC.

The genes are TRBV5-4 and TRBJ2-7; 12 nucleotides agree with TRBD1. Trimming cost V 2 bases and J 5 bases; bases outside gene matches: 8. Germline CDR1 is SGHNT and CDR2 is YYREEE (reference sequence). This CDR3 is built from 16 residues. CDR3 nucleotides: TGTGCCAGCAGCTTTTCCGGGACAGGGGGCGCGGACGAGCAGTACTTC. As protein: CASSFSGTGGADEQYF.

The chain recombines TRBV5-4 with TRBJ1-4, with D tentatively TRBD1 (6 bases). CDR3 length equals 17 residues. The V and J ends lost 6 bases and 1 base respectively, with 19 bases between them. Germline V gene lookup returns CDR1 SGHNT and CDR2 YYREEE (reference sequence). CDR3 sequence reads: CASTKRGVGETNEKLFF. In nucleotides, the CDR3 is TGTGCCAGCACCAAGAGGGGGGTAGGAGAAACTAATGAAAAACTGTTTTTT. The complete variable domain, with remaining parts taken from reference TRBV5-4 and TRBJ1-4, reads ETGVTQSPTHLIKTRGQQVTLRCSSQSGHNTVSWYQQALGQGPQFIFQYYREEENGRGNFPPRFSGLQFPNYSSELNVNALELDDSALYLCASTKRGVGETNEKLFFGSGTQLSVL.